This TCR beta chain was recovered during a study of T cells in women clearing cervical HPV infection. Sequenced by immunoSEQ multiplex PCR; TCRdb stores in-frame clones only, minus some. This sample's clone table lists 40,000 to 60,000 clones. Sequencing was carried out using blood buffy coat. The receptor's source is a woman between 18 and 69 years old with a cervical HPV16 infection that either progressed to CIN3+ or cleared (not recorded which).

The CDR3 DNA, read in part, is TGCGCCAGCAGCTTGGTTCCAGGGAGGGATGAG. This gives the protein CASSLVPGRDE. The whole CDR3 is CASSLVPGRDEQFF. This sequence joins TRBV5-1 and TRBJ2-1; 7 positions match TRBD2. The sequenced fragment ends 3 residues before the CDR3 boundary, so the rest is inferred from the germline J gene. In germline, CDR1 is SGHRS, CDR2 YFSETQ. The V gene end was trimmed by 0 bases and the J gene end by 8 bases; junction bases not matched to a gene: 5. The CDR3 sequence is 14 residues long.